This T cell receptor (beta chain) was observed in a study of glioma-infiltrating T cells after dendritic cell vaccination. This sample's time point: after dendritic cell vaccination, including at tumor progression/relapse. To note about this clone: Its specificity is unknown.

Study observations and caveats: Few patients contributed both blood and tumor specimens.

The CDR3 has 15 residues. CDR1 SNHLY and CDR2 FYNNEI come from the germline V gene. The ends lost 9 bases at V and 0 bases at J; junction bases unmatched: 7. Input was 1.5 to 2.5 ug genomic DNA, or all available if less. TCRdb's table, derived via immunoSEQ multiplex PCR, lists solely in-frame clones and lacks some. The data hold 50,000 to 60,000 clones, with about 80% observed a single time. The rearrangement joins TRBV2 to TRBJ2-3, with TRBD1 matching over 9 bases. This receptor was taken from a human donor with glioblastoma. The sequencing here drew on blood, taken after dendritic cell vaccination. Here the CDR3 reads CASGRDRASTDTQYF. CDR3 nucleotide sequence: TGTGCCAGTGGCCGGGACAGGGCGAGCACAGATACGCAGTATTTT.